This T cell receptor beta chain was recorded in a study of human T cells and chemical hapten exposure. TCRdb reprocessed the RACE reads with MiXCR, giving one entry per CDR3 protein. The sample records around 260,000 distinct CDR3 sequences, about 8.6% being singletons. Findings of the study overall: PT1 expanded TCR counts and patch test score were linked, and their correlation was positive. Because all patients had alopecia, their immune responses might differ from healthy ones.

This clonotype has more than one count but fewer than ten. Its antigen is still unknown. Trimming shortened V by 1 base and J by 5 bases, and 11 bases separated the two germline ends. Germline V gene lookup returns CDR1 LGHDT and CDR2 YNNKEL (reference sequence). This CDR3 has 14 residues. Noted time point: pre-sensitization, week 0. Treatment here: therapeutic diphenylcyclopropenone sensitization with weekly scalp DPC. Patches went on only after blood had been drawn each time. Suited to DPC and affected by alopecia, the donors ranged from 18 to 70 years old. This TCR derives from a woman between 40 and 50 years old with alopecia areata. Some clones in this sample may be carry-over from other donors' samples. The sample was whole blood, taken in connection with sensitization to the hapten diphenylcyclopropenone (DPC). The J gene is TRBJ2-5, the V gene TRBV3-1; D call uncertain. CDR3 sequence: CASSQAEQLETQYF. DNA for the CDR3: TGTGCCAGCAGCCAAGCGGAGCAGCTGGAGACCCAGTACTTC.